These T cell receptor beta chains were read from a single sample in a study of early T cells in non-severe SARS-CoV-2 infection. MiXCR, run by TCRdb on the 5' RACE reads, gives a single entry per CDR3 protein. The sample shows more than 20,000 distinct CDR3 sequences, 5.3% of them seen only once. The source material was whole blood. The receptors here all came from an adult who was a healthcare worker with PCR-confirmed SARS-CoV-2 infection or an uninfected control (not recorded which). Both conserved end residues are part of each CDR3. The D gene is left open where the match is weak. Some rows mark clone size as missing; the rest say once, few, many or name a class of expanded clone.

clone_size	d_call	v_call	j_call	cdr3_nt	cdr3_aa
many	.	TRBV3-1	TRBJ2-1	TGTGCCAGCAGACAGGGAACACACAATGAGCAGTTCTTC	CASRQGTHNEQFF
few	TRBD1	TRBV7-2	TRBJ1-3	TGTGCCAGCAGCCAAGACAGGGGCTTCTCTGGAAACACCATATATTTT	CASSQDRGFSGNTIYF
many	.	TRBV10-3	TRBJ2-1	TGTGCCATCAGTGAGTCTACTAGCCGACAGCAGTTCTTC	CAISESTSRQQFF
.	.	TRBV6-4	TRBJ2-1	TGTGCCAGCAGTGAGGGGGACACCTACAATGAGCAGTTCTTC	CASSEGDTYNEQFF
many	.	TRBV29-1	TRBJ1-1	TGCAGCACAGCTGGGACCACTGAAGCTTTCTTT	CSTAGTTEAFF
many	TRBD2	TRBV4-2	TRBJ2-7	TGTGCCAGCAGCCAAGTTACTAGCGGAACCTACGAGCAGTACTTC	CASSQVTSGTYEQYF
many	.	TRBV27	TRBJ1-2	TGTGCCAGCAGTTTATCCATTTCAGGAGACTATGGCTACACCTTC	CASSLSISGDYGYTF
many	.	TRBV20-1	TRBJ2-1	TGCAGTGCTAGATGGCTGACGAGCTCCTACAATGAGCAGTTCTTC	CSARWLTSSYNEQFF
medium-sized	.	TRBV5-1	TRBJ2-7	TGCGCCAGCAGCGTCCGGGACTCGAGCTCCTACGAGCAGTACTTC	CASSVRDSSSYEQYF
many	TRBD1	TRBV9	TRBJ2-3	TGTGCCAGCAGCGTAGGGGACAGAGGCACAGATACGCAGTATTTT	CASSVGDRGTDTQYF
many	TRBD2	TRBV11-1	TRBJ2-5	TGTGCCAGCAGCCCTCCATACAGCGGGAGCGTAGCGACCCAGTACTTC	CASSPPYSGSVATQYF
many	.	TRBV24-1	TRBJ2-1	TGTGCCACCAGTGATTTGTCCACTTCCTACAATGAGCAGTTCTTC	CATSDLSTSYNEQFF
few	.	TRBV15	TRBJ2-5	TGTGCCACCAGCAGAGGTACAGAGGAGACCCAGTACTTC	CATSRGTEETQYF
many	TRBD2	TRBV7-8	TRBJ2-1	TGTGCCAGCAGCCGAAGGACTAGCGTCTACAATGAGCAGTTCTTC	CASSRRTSVYNEQFF
many	.	TRBV7-8	TRBJ2-2	TGTGCCAGCAGCCAAGGGTCGGGGTCCGGGGAGCTGTTTTTT	CASSQGSGSGELFF
many	.	TRBV20-1	TRBJ1-4	TGCAGTGCTAGAGATCAAGATGTAGGGAATGAAAAACTGTTTTTT	CSARDQDVGNEKLFF
many	TRBD1	TRBV5-4	TRBJ2-3	TGTGCCAGCAGCCCAAGGACAGGCCCAGATACGCAGTATTTT	CASSPRTGPDTQYF
many	.	TRBV4-2	TRBJ1-4	TGTGCCAGCAGCCAAATGGTAGAAAAACTGTTTTTT	CASSQMVEKLFF
few	.	TRBV25-1	TRBJ2-5	TGTGCCAGCAGTGATGCGAGGGGCCAAGAGACCCAGTACTTC	CASSDARGQETQYF
many	.	TRBV29-1	TRBJ2-5	TGCAGCGTACGACGGACAGTTCAGGAGACCCAGTACTTC	CSVRRTVQETQYF
few	.	TRBV7-9	TRBJ2-1	TGTGCCATCCACACCCGGGGGAACTCCTACAATGAGCAGTTCTTC	CAIHTRGNSYNEQFF
many	TRBD1	TRBV15	TRBJ2-1	TGTGCCACCAGCTTTCGACAGGGGAATGAGCAGTTCTTC	CATSFRQGNEQFF
few	.	TRBV29-1	TRBJ1-3	TGCAGCGTTGTCGACTCTGGAAACACCATATATTTT	CSVVDSGNTIYF
many	.	TRBV9	TRBJ2-1	TGTGCCAGCAGCGTAGGGGTGGGTACAGATGAGCAGTTCTTC	CASSVGVGTDEQFF
many	.	TRBV7-6	TRBJ2-3	TGTGCCAGCAGCTTAGCGGGACCGCGTACAGATACGCAGTATTTT	CASSLAGPRTDTQYF
medium-sized	TRBD1	TRBV5-6	TRBJ1-5	TGTGCCAGCAGCTTAACAGGGGGCGGTCAGCCCCAGCATTTT	CASSLTGGGQPQHF
many	.	TRBV12-5	TRBJ1-1	TGTGCTAGTGGTTCTCACGGAGCAACTGAAGCTTTCTTT	CASGSHGATEAFF
medium-sized	TRBD1	TRBV4-2	TRBJ2-3	TGTGCCACCTCGGGACAGTCAGATACGCAGTATTTT	CATSGQSDTQYF
medium-sized	TRBD1	TRBV29-1	TRBJ2-7	TGCAGCGTTGAGGGACAGTCCTACGAGCAGTACTTC	CSVEGQSYEQYF
.	TRBD1	TRBV5-5	TRBJ2-1	TGTGCCAGCAGCTTGGGCGGGACAGGGCTCAATGAGCAGTTCTTC	CASSLGGTGLNEQFF
few	TRBD2	TRBV19	TRBJ2-1	TGTGCCAGTATAGAGACTAGCGGGCCCAGTGAGCAGTTCTTC	CASIETSGPSEQFF
few	TRBD1	TRBV15	TRBJ1-2	TGTGCCACCAGCAGCGGCGGACAGGGGACTATCTATGGCTACACCTTC	CATSSGGQGTIYGYTF
few	TRBD2	TRBV11-2	TRBJ2-1	TGTGCCAGCAGCTTCACCGGGACTAGCGACTACAATGAGCAGTTCTTC	CASSFTGTSDYNEQFF
many	.	TRBV2	TRBJ2-5	TGTGCCAGCAGTGAACAGGGGAAGGAGGAGACCCAGTACTTC	CASSEQGKEETQYF
once	.	TRBV7-2	TRBJ1-3	TGTGCCAGCAGCTTAGAGTGGCAGGCCACGAACATATATTTT	CASSLEWQATNIYF
many	TRBD2	TRBV29-1	TRBJ2-7	TGCAGCGTTGAGCTTGCGGGAGACTACGAGCAGTACTTC	CSVELAGDYEQYF
.	.	TRBV5-1	TRBJ2-2	TGCGCCAGCAGCTTGGAGGACAACACCGGGGAGCTGTTTTTT	CASSLEDNTGELFF